A selection of T cell receptor beta chains follows, all from one sample in a study of T cells in localized non-small cell lung cancer. Sequencing used immunoSEQ multiplex PCR; TCRdb keeps in-frame clones, though not all of them. The sample has fewer than 20,000 clones, roughly 84% seen once; the top ten hold around 25%. The sequencing used peripheral blood, collected before any cancer treatment. Every receptor here comes from an older male donor with stage I lung adenocarcinoma. Each CDR3 is given with its conserved first and last residue. D genes are given only for firm matches. Clone size is shown for a subset of rows, as once, few, many or a class of expanded clone.

v_call: TRBV5-4
j_call: TRBJ1-1
d_call: -
clone_size: -
cdr3_aa: CASSQTGGESEAFF
cdr3_nt: TGTGCCAGCAGCCAGACAGGAGGGGAAAGTGAAGCTTTCTTT

v_call: TRBV28
j_call: TRBJ1-2
d_call: -
clone_size: -
cdr3_aa: CASSPSGYGYTF
cdr3_nt: TGTGCCAGCAGTCCCTCGGGCTATGGCTACACCTTC

v_call: TRBV7-9
j_call: TRBJ2-1
d_call: -
clone_size: once
cdr3_aa: CASSLASENEQFF
cdr3_nt: TGTGCCAGCAGCTTGGCCTCGGAAAATGAGCAGTTCTTC

v_call: TRBV7-9
j_call: TRBJ2-7
d_call: -
clone_size: once
cdr3_aa: CASSLAPRGSDEQYF
cdr3_nt: TGTGCCAGCAGCTTAGCGCCCAGGGGCAGCGACGAGCAGTACTTC

v_call: TRBV28
j_call: TRBJ2-1
d_call: -
clone_size: -
cdr3_aa: CASSPFNNNEQFF
cdr3_nt: TGTGCCAGCAGTCCCTTTAATAATAATGAGCAGTTCTTC

v_call: TRBV15
j_call: TRBJ1-3
d_call: TRBD1
clone_size: -
cdr3_aa: CATSRGRRDSGESGNTIYF
cdr3_nt: TGTGCCACCAGCAGAGGAAGGAGGGACAGTGGGGAATCAGGAAACACCATATATTTT

v_call: TRBV9
j_call: TRBJ2-3
d_call: -
clone_size: -
cdr3_aa: CASSVGGLTDTQYF
cdr3_nt: TGTGCCAGCAGCGTAGGAGGGCTCACAGATACGCAGTATTTT

v_call: TRBV4-3
j_call: TRBJ2-5
d_call: -
clone_size: few
cdr3_aa: CASSQDRGETQYF
cdr3_nt: TGCGCCAGCAGCCAAGATCGGGGGGAGACCCAGTACTTC

v_call: TRBV30
j_call: TRBJ1-1
d_call: -
clone_size: once
cdr3_aa: CAWRRGNTEAFF
cdr3_nt: TGTGCCTGGAGACGGGGGAACACTGAAGCTTTCTTT

v_call: TRBV4-3
j_call: TRBJ2-5
d_call: TRBD1
clone_size: -
cdr3_aa: CASSRYRDREETQYF
cdr3_nt: TGCGCCAGCAGCCGATACCGGGACAGGGAAGAGACCCAGTACTTC

v_call: TRBV11-2
j_call: TRBJ2-1
d_call: -
clone_size: once
cdr3_aa: CASRTWGANYNEQFF
cdr3_nt: TGTGCCAGCAGGACATGGGGGGCGAACTACAATGAGCAGTTCTTC

v_call: TRBV5-4
j_call: TRBJ1-6
d_call: -
clone_size: -
cdr3_aa: CASSLTRGRANSPLHF
cdr3_nt: TGTGCCAGCAGCTTGACTAGGGGACGAGCAAATTCACCCCTCCACTTT

v_call: TRBV5-1
j_call: TRBJ2-7
d_call: TRBD1
clone_size: -
cdr3_aa: CASSWTGYNYEQYF
cdr3_nt: TGCGCCAGCAGCTGGACAGGGTATAACTACGAGCAGTACTTC

v_call: TRBV6-1
j_call: TRBJ2-3
d_call: -
clone_size: -
cdr3_aa: CASSEPGGTRPDTQYF
cdr3_nt: TGTGCCAGCAGCGAACCGGGGGGCACCAGGCCAGATACGCAGTATTTT

v_call: TRBV7-9
j_call: TRBJ2-5
d_call: TRBD1
clone_size: -
cdr3_aa: CASSLRQGSQETQYF
cdr3_nt: TGTGCCAGCAGCTTACGACAGGGGTCCCAAGAGACCCAGTACTTC

v_call: TRBV2
j_call: TRBJ1-3
d_call: -
clone_size: -
cdr3_aa: CASVGGYGVGNTIYF
cdr3_nt: TGTGCCAGTGTAGGGGGGTATGGCGTTGGAAACACCATATATTTT

v_call: TRBV7-2
j_call: TRBJ2-7
d_call: -
clone_size: -
cdr3_aa: CASSLTLVTSSYEQYF
cdr3_nt: TGTGCCAGCAGCTTAACTTTAGTGACAAGCTCCTACGAGCAGTACTTC

v_call: TRBV7-8
j_call: TRBJ2-1
d_call: TRBD2
clone_size: -
cdr3_aa: CASSLAPSGGNNEQFF
cdr3_nt: TGTGCCAGCAGCTTAGCGCCTAGCGGGGGGAACAATGAGCAGTTCTTC

v_call: TRBV12-5
j_call: TRBJ2-1
d_call: -
clone_size: -
cdr3_aa: CASAGGRGFGEQFF
cdr3_nt: TGTGCTAGTGCCGGGGGTCGGGGGTTCGGTGAGCAGTTCTTC

v_call: TRBV9
j_call: TRBJ1-1
d_call: -
clone_size: few
cdr3_aa: CASSSNLGTEAFF
cdr3_nt: TGTGCCAGCAGCTCCAACTTGGGCACTGAAGCTTTCTTT

v_call: TRBV28
j_call: TRBJ2-7
d_call: -
clone_size: -
cdr3_aa: CASSLIPQPGSYEQYF
cdr3_nt: TGTGCCAGCAGTTTAATACCACAGCCCGGGTCCTACGAGCAGTACTTC

v_call: TRBV14
j_call: TRBJ2-5
d_call: -
clone_size: once
cdr3_aa: CASSQTDQGIRETQYF
cdr3_nt: TGTGCCAGCAGCCAGACCGATCAGGGGATAAGGGAGACCCAGTACTTC

v_call: TRBV11-2
j_call: TRBJ2-1
d_call: -
clone_size: -
cdr3_aa: CASSREMAVNEQFF
cdr3_nt: TGTGCCAGCAGCCGGGAGATGGCCGTCAATGAGCAGTTCTTC

v_call: TRBV7-2
j_call: TRBJ1-2
d_call: -
clone_size: -
cdr3_aa: CASSLGTQHNYGYTF
cdr3_nt: TGTGCCAGCAGCTTAGGGACCCAACATAACTATGGCTACACCTTC

v_call: TRBV5-1
j_call: TRBJ2-1
d_call: TRBD2
clone_size: -
cdr3_aa: CASSLNAGGLAGNNEQFF
cdr3_nt: TGCGCCAGCAGCTTGAATGCGGGCGGACTAGCGGGAAACAATGAGCAGTTCTTC

v_call: TRBV4-2
j_call: TRBJ1-2
d_call: -
clone_size: -
cdr3_aa: CASSQEGGGYGYTF
cdr3_nt: TGTGCCAGCAGCCAAGAAGGAGGTGGCTATGGCTACACCTTC

v_call: TRBV11-3
j_call: TRBJ2-1
d_call: -
clone_size: -
cdr3_aa: CASSLGPSEQFF
cdr3_nt: TGTGCCAGCAGCTTAGGGCCATCTGAGCAGTTCTTC

v_call: TRBV5-4
j_call: TRBJ2-5
d_call: TRBD1
clone_size: -
cdr3_aa: CASSEQTGGETQYF
cdr3_nt: TGTGCCAGCAGCGAGCAGACAGGGGGAGAGACCCAGTACTTC

v_call: TRBV6-1
j_call: TRBJ1-2
d_call: -
clone_size: -
cdr3_aa: CASSEGDFGYGYTF
cdr3_nt: TGTGCCAGCAGTGAGGGGGACTTCGGCTATGGCTACACCTTC

v_call: TRBV4-2
j_call: TRBJ2-1
d_call: -
clone_size: -
cdr3_aa: CASGYSTSSYNEQFF
cdr3_nt: TGTGCCAGCGGATATAGCACTAGCTCCTACAATGAGCAGTTCTTC

v_call: TRBV11-2
j_call: TRBJ1-2
d_call: -
clone_size: once
cdr3_aa: CASSLGQGEGYGYTF
cdr3_nt: TGTGCCAGCAGCTTAGGCCAAGGGGAGGGCTATGGCTACACCTTC

v_call: TRBV7-9
j_call: TRBJ1-2
d_call: -
clone_size: -
cdr3_aa: CASSLDPRGSVGYTF
cdr3_nt: TGTGCCAGCAGCCTAGACCCGAGAGGTTCAGTTGGCTACACCTTC

v_call: TRBV7-2
j_call: TRBJ1-2
d_call: -
clone_size: once
cdr3_aa: CASSLGDYSLYGYTF
cdr3_nt: TGTGCCAGCAGCTTAGGGGATTATTCTCTCTATGGCTACACCTTC

v_call: TRBV13
j_call: TRBJ1-2
d_call: TRBD1
clone_size: -
cdr3_aa: CASSLTGNYGYTF
cdr3_nt: TGTGCCAGCAGCTTGACAGGGAACTATGGCTACACCTTC

v_call: TRBV11-2
j_call: TRBJ2-7
d_call: -
clone_size: -
cdr3_aa: CASSLEHGKTYEQYF
cdr3_nt: TGTGCCAGCAGCTTAGAACACGGAAAAACCTACGAGCAGTACTTC

v_call: TRBV30
j_call: TRBJ2-5
d_call: -
clone_size: -
cdr3_aa: CAWSVTDQETQYF
cdr3_nt: TGTGCCTGGAGTGTCACAGACCAAGAGACCCAGTACTTC

v_call: TRBV7-2
j_call: TRBJ2-2
d_call: TRBD2
clone_size: few
cdr3_aa: CASSRFMGGRTGELFF
cdr3_nt: TGTGCCAGCAGCCGATTTATGGGAGGGCGCACCGGGGAGCTGTTTTTT

v_call: TRBV5-1
j_call: TRBJ1-2
d_call: -
clone_size: -
cdr3_aa: CASSLFWAGDGYTF
cdr3_nt: TGCGCCAGCAGCTTGTTCTGGGCGGGCGATGGCTACACCTTC

v_call: TRBV2
j_call: TRBJ1-6
d_call: TRBD1
clone_size: -
cdr3_aa: CASSRQGNSPLHF
cdr3_nt: TGTGCCAGCAGCAGACAGGGGAATTCACCCCTCCACTTT

v_call: TRBV30
j_call: TRBJ1-1
d_call: -
clone_size: -
cdr3_aa: CAWKSQVNTEAFF
cdr3_nt: TGTGCCTGGAAAAGTCAAGTGAACACTGAAGCTTTCTTT

v_call: TRBV10-3
j_call: TRBJ1-5
d_call: -
clone_size: medium-sized
cdr3_aa: CAISESQGSQPQHF
cdr3_nt: TGTGCCATCAGTGAGTCGCAGGGATCACAGCCCCAGCATTTT

v_call: TRBV9
j_call: TRBJ2-3
d_call: TRBD2
clone_size: -
cdr3_aa: CASSVKLGPGGDTQYF
cdr3_nt: TGTGCCAGCAGCGTAAAACTAGGGCCGGGGGGAGATACGCAGTATTTT

v_call: TRBV19
j_call: TRBJ1-1
d_call: TRBD1
clone_size: -
cdr3_aa: CASRTGRRGNTEAFF
cdr3_nt: TGTGCCAGTAGGACAGGGCGGAGGGGGAACACTGAAGCTTTCTTT

v_call: TRBV19
j_call: TRBJ1-6
d_call: TRBD1
clone_size: -
cdr3_aa: CASSMVGTGGNSPLHF
cdr3_nt: TGTGCCAGTAGTATGGTCGGGACAGGGGGGAATTCACCCCTCCACTTT

v_call: TRBV23-1
j_call: TRBJ1-5
d_call: -
clone_size: -
cdr3_aa: CASSHLDPGNQPQHF
cdr3_nt: TGCGCCAGCAGTCATCTGGACCCGGGCAATCAGCCCCAGCATTTT

v_call: TRBV28
j_call: TRBJ2-1
d_call: -
clone_size: -
cdr3_aa: CASTLGEGQFF
cdr3_nt: TGTGCCAGCACCCTGGGCGAGGGGCAGTTCTTC

v_call: TRBV19
j_call: TRBJ2-1
d_call: TRBD1
clone_size: -
cdr3_aa: CASSSYGGTGTNEQFF
cdr3_nt: TGTGCCAGTAGCTCTTATGGGGGGACAGGGACAAATGAGCAGTTCTTC

v_call: TRBV12-5
j_call: TRBJ2-5
d_call: TRBD1
clone_size: -
cdr3_aa: CASGLGQGLVETQYF
cdr3_nt: TGTGCTAGTGGTCTGGGACAGGGGTTAGTGGAGACCCAGTACTTC